This T cell receptor beta chain is from a study of CD8+ T cells in alopecia areata. Findings of the study overall: Scalp lesions, especially in alopecia totalis/universalis, had higher clonality than normal scalp.

Using a FACSAria, the CD4+ and CD8+ T cells were sorted from the PBMCs. This clone was picked up a small number of times. Antigen: not known. Germline V gene lookup returns CDR1 LNHDA and CDR2 SQIVND (reference sequence). There are 14 residues in the CDR3. V lost 1 base and J lost 3; bases outside the gene matches: 2. Reverse transcription of extracted RNA yielded cDNA, which provided the sequencing template. Some clones are missing from TCRdb's copy, which holds only in-frame ones; the method was immunoSEQ multiplex PCR. Among almost 250,000 clones listed, roughly two thirds were seen once. The specimen comprised CD4+ T cells sorted from blood, sampled at week 0. The TCR comes from a human donor with alopecia areata. V usage is TRBV19 and J usage is TRBJ2-7; 8 bases agree with TRBD1. CDR3 region: CASSIGTGNYEQYF. DNA of the CDR3: TGTGCCAGTAGTATAGGGACAGGGAACTACGAGCAGTACTTC.